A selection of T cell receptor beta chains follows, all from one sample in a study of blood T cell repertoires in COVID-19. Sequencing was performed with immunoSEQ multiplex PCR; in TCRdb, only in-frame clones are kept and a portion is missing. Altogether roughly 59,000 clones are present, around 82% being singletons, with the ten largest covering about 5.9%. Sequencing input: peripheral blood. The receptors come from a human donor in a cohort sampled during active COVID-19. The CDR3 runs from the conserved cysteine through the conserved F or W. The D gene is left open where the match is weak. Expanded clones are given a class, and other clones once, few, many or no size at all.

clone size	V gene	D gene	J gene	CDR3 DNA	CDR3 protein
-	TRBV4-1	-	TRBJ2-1	TGCGCCAGCAGCCAAGATTCGCCCGCGAATGAGCAGTTCTTC	CASSQDSPANEQFF
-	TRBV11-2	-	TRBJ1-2	TGTGCCAGCAGCGTCAGTGGGGCCTTAGCTAACTATGGCTACACCTTC	CASSVSGALANYGYTF
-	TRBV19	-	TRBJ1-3	TGTGCCAGTAGTACCGAGCCTGGAAACACCATATATTTT	CASSTEPGNTIYF
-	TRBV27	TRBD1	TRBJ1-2	TGTGCCAGCAGTGTAGACAGGGGGCGCGGGGGTGGCTACACCTTC	CASSVDRGRGGGYTF
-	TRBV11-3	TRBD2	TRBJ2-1	TGTGCCAGCAGCCTTAGCGGGTCCAATGAGCAGTTCTTC	CASSLSGSNEQFF
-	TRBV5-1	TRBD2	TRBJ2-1	TGCGCCAGCAGTCCAGCGACTAGCGGGGGCCCCTACAATGAGCAGTTCTTC	CASSPATSGGPYNEQFF
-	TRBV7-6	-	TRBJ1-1	TGTGCCAGCAGCTTAAACAGCTTGAACACTGAAGCTTTCTTT	CASSLNSLNTEAFF
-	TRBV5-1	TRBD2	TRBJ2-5	TGCGCCAGCAGCCCCCAGGGCGGGAGGGGGCAAGAGACCCAGTACTTC	CASSPQGGRGQETQYF
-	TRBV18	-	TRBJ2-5	TGTGCCAGCTCACCACAGACAGACCAAGAGACCCAGTACTTC	CASSPQTDQETQYF
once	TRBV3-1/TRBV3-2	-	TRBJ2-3	TGTGCCAGCAGCCAAACCCGACAGGGAGGAGATACGCAGTATTTT	CASSQTRQGGDTQYF
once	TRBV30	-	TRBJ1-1	TGTGCCTGGGGCCGGAGAGAGGGAGGGGCGAACACTGAAGCTTTCTTT	CAWGRREGGANTEAFF
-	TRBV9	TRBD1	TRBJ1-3	TGTGCCAGCAGCGAGGGGACAGGGGGATCTAGAAACACCATATATTTT	CASSEGTGGSRNTIYF
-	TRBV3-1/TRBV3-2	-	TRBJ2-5	TGTGCCAGCAGCCGCGCGAGGGAGACCCAGTACTTC	CASSRARETQYF
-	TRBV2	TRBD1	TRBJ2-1	TGTGCCAGCACTCACAGACAGGGGAATGAGCAGTTCTTC	CASTHRQGNEQFF
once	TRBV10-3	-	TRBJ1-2	TGTGCCGCAGGCTTTGGGGCAGGGGCCAATGGCTACACCTTC	CAAGFGAGANGYTF
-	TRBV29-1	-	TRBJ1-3	TGCAGCATAACACAGGGTCTAGGGAGAAACACCATATATTTT	CSITQGLGRNTIYF
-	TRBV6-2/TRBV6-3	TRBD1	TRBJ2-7	TGTGCCAGCAGTTACTCCCCGGGACAGGGGACCTACGAGCAGTACTTC	CASSYSPGQGTYEQYF
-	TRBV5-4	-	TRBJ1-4	TGTGCCAGCAGCTTGGCTACTAATGAAAAACTGTTTTTT	CASSLATNEKLFF
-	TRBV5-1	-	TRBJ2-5	TGCGCCAGCAGCTTGAGTCCCACGACTCCTCAAGAGACCCAGTACTTC	CASSLSPTTPQETQYF
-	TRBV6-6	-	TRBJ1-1	TGTGCCAGCAGTTACTACGGGGAGAACACTGAAGCTTTCTTT	CASSYYGENTEAFF
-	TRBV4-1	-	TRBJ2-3	TGCGCCAGCAGCTCGGGTCCTAGCACAGATACGCAGTATTTT	CASSSGPSTDTQYF
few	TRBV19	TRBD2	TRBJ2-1	TGTGCCAGTAGGAGAGAGACTAGCGGGTTTGGGAATGAGCAGTTCTTC	CASRRETSGFGNEQFF
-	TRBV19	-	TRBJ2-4	TGTGCCAGTAGTATAGAGGGGGGAACAGGAGCATTGTACTTC	CASSIEGGTGALYF
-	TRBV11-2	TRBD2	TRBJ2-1	TGTGCCAGCAGCTCCCCCCTAGCGGCCACCTACAATGAGCAGTTCTTC	CASSSPLAATYNEQFF
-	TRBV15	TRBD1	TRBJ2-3	TGTGCCACCAGCAAGACAGGGGGTAGAGATACGCAGTATTTT	CATSKTGGRDTQYF